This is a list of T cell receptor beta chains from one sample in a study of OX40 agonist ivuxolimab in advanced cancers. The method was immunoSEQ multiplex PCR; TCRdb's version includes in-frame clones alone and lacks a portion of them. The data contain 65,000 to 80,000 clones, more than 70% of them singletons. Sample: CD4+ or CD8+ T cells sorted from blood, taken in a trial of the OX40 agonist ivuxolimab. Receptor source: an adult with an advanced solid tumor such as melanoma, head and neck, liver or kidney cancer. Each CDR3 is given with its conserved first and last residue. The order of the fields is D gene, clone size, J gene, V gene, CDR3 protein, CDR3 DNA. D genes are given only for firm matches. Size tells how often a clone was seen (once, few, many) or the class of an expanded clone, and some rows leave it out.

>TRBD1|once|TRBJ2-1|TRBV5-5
CASSVSRGNNEQFF
TGTGCCAGCAGCGTAAGCAGGGGGAACAATGAGCAGTTCTTC
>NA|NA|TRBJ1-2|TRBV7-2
CASSSFSGGDLYGYTF
TGTGCCAGCAGCTCCTTTAGTGGAGGGGACCTCTATGGCTACACCTTC
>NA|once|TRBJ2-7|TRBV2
CVRNRQGGYEQYF
TGTGTCCGCAATCGCCAGGGAGGCTACGAGCAGTACTTC
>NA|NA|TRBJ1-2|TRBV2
CASGNRGYTF
TGCGCCAGCGGGAATAGGGGCTACACCTTC
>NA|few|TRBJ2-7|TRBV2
CASRWRSEQYF
TGTGCCAGCAGATGGAGAAGCGAGCAGTACTTC
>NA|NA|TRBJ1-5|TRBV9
CASSVMALGPQHF
TGTGCCAGCAGCGTAATGGCCCTAGGGCCCCAGCATTTT
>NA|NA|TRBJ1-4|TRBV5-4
CASSPGGGEKLFF
TGTGCCAGCAGCCCCGGCGGAGGTGAAAAACTGTTTTTT
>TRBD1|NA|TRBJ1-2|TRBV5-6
CASSPRDRGRANYGYTF
TGTGCCAGCAGCCCGCGGGACAGGGGGCGAGCTAACTATGGCTACACCTTC
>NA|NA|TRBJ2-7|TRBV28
CASLEAGPGYEQYF
TGTGCCAGCTTAGAAGCAGGACCTGGGTACGAGCAGTACTTC
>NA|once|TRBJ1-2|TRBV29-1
CSVEDLFGGLIYGYTF
TGCAGCGTTGAAGATCTATTCGGGGGACTGATTTATGGCTACACCTTC
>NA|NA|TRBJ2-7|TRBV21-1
CASRNEGTILYEQYF
TGTGCCAGCAGAAACGAAGGGACAATTCTCTACGAGCAGTACTTC
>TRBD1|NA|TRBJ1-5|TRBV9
CASSYGQGGQPQHF
TGTGCCAGCAGCTACGGACAGGGTGGGCAGCCCCAGCATTTT
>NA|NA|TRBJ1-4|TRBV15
CATSRGALGEKLFF
TGTGCCACCAGCAGAGGAGCTCTTGGGGAAAAACTGTTTTTT
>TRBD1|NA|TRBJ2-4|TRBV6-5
CASSTSGTGQNIQYF
TGTGCCAGCAGTACCTCGGGGACAGGGCAAAACATTCAGTACTTC
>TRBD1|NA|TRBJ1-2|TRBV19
CASTSGTGEGYTF
TGTGCCAGTACCTCCGGGACAGGGGAGGGCTACACCTTC
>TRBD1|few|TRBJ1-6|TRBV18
CASSPTGGSSPLHF
TGTGCCAGCTCACCAACAGGGGGCAGTTCACCCCTCCACTTT
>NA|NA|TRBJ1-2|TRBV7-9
CASSLVRQATYGYTF
TGTGCCAGCAGCTTAGTTAGACAGGCCACCTATGGCTACACCTTC
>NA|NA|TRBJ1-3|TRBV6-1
CASSEAGAGVGNTIYF
TGTGCCAGCAGTGAAGCGGGGGCAGGGGTCGGCAACACCATATATTTT
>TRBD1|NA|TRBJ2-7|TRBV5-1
CASSFGQGGYEQYF
TGCGCCAGCAGCTTTGGACAGGGCGGGTACGAGCAGTACTTC
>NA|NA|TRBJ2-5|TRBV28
CAGGTGDRETQYF
TGTGCCGGAGGAACAGGCGACCGGGAGACCCAGTACTTC
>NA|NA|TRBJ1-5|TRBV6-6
CASSDGQNQPQHF
TGTGCCAGCAGTGACGGACAGAATCAGCCCCAGCATTTT
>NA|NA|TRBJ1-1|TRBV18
CASSEIRTANTEAFF
TGTGCCAGCTCCGAGATTCGAACAGCCAACACTGAAGCTTTCTTT